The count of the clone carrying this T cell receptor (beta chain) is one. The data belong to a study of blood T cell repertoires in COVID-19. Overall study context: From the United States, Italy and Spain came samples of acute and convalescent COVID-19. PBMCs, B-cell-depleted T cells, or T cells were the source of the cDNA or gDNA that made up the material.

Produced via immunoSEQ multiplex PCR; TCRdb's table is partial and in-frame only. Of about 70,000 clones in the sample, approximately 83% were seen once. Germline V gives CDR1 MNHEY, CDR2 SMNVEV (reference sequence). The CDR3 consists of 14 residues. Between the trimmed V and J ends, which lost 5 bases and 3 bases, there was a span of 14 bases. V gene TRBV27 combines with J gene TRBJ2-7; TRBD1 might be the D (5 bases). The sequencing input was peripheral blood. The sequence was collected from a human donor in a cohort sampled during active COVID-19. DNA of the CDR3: TGTGCCAGCAGTACCAGGGTTAGTCTCTACGAGCAGTACTTC. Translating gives CASSTRVSLYEQYF.